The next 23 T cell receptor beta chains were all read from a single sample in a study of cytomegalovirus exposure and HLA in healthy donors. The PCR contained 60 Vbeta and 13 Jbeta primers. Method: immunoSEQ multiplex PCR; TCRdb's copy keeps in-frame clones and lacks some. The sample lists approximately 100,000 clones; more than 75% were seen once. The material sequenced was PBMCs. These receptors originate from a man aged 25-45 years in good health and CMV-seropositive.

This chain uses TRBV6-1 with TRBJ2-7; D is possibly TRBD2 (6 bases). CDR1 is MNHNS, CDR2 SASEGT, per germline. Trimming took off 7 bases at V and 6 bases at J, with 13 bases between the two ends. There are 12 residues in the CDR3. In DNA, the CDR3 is TGTGCCAGCAAGGAACGGGGGAGCGAGCAGTACTTC. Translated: CASKERGSEQYF.

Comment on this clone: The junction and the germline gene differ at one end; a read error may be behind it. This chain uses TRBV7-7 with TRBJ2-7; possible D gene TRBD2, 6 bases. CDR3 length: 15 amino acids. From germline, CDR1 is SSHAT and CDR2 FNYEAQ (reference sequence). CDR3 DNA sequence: TGTGCTAGCAGCCCCGCACTAGCTGGTAGCTACGAGCAGTACTTC. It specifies CASSPALAGSYEQYF.

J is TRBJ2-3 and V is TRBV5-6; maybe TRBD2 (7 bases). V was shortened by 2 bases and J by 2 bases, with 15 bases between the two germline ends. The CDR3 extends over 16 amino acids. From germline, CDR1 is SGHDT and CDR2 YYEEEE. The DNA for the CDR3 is TGTGCCAGCAGCTTCCAGGGAGGGGGGCCCACAGATACGCAGTATTTT. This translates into CASSFQGGGPTDTQYF.

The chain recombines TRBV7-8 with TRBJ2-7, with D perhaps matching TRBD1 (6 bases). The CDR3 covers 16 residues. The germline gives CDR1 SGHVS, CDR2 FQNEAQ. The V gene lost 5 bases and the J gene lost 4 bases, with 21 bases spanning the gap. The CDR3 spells CASSPNRGGVKYEQYF. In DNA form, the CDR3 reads TGTGCCAGCAGCCCCAATCGAGGGGGAGTTAAGTACGAGCAGTACTTC.

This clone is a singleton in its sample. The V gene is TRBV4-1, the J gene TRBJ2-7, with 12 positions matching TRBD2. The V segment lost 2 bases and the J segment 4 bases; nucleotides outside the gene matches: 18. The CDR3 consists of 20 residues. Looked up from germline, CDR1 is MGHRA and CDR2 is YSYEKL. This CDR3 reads CASSQPRGPSGRGGFYEQYF. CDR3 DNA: TGCGCCAGCAGCCAACCAAGGGGCCCTAGCGGGAGGGGAGGTTTTTACGAGCAGTACTTC.

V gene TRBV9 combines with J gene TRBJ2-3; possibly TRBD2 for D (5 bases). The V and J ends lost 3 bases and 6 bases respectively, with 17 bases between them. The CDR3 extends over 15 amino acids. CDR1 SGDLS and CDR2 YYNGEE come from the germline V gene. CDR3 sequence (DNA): TGTGCCAGCAGCGGAATCCTAGCAGAAGGCGATACGCAGTATTTT. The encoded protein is CASSGILAEGDTQYF. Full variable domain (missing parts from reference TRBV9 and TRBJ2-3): DSGVTQTPKHLITATGQRVTLRCSPRSGDLSVYWYQQSLDQGLQFLIQYYNGEERAKGNILERFSAQQFPDLHSELNLSSLELGDSALYFCASSGILAEGDTQYFGPGTRLTVL.

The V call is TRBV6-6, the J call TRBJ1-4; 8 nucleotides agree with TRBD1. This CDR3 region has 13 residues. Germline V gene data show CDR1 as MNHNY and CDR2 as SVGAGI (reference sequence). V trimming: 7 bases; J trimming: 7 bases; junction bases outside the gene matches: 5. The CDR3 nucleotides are TGTGCCAGCACGGGGACAGGCAGTGAAAAACTGTTTTTT. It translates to CASTGTGSEKLFF.

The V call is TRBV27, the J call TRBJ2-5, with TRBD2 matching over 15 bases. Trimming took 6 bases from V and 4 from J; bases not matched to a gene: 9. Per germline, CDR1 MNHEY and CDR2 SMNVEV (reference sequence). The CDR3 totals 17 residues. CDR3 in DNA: TGTGCCAGCAGCTGGGGGGGACTAGCGGGAGGTCGAGAGACCCAGTACTTC. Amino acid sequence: CASSWGGLAGGRETQYF.

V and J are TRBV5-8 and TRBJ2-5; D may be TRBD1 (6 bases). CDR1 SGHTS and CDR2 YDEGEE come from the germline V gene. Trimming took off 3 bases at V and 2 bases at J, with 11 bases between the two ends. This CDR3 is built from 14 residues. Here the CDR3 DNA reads TGTGCCAGCAGCTCTGGACAGCTTCAAGAGACCCAGTACTTC. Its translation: CASSSGQLQETQYF.

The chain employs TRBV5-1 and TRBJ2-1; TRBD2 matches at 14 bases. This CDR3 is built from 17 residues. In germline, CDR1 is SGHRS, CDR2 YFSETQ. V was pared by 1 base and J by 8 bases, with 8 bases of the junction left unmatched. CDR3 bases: TGCGCCAGCAGCTTGACGACTAGCGGGAGGGCCCGGGATGAGCAGTTCTTC. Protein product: CASSLTTSGRARDEQFF.

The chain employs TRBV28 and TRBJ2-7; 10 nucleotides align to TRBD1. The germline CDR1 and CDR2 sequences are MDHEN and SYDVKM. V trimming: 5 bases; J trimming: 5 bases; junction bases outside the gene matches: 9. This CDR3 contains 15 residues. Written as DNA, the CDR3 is TGTGCCAGCAGTCCCAGGGACAGGGGCCTCGACGAGCAGTACTTC. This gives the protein CASSPRDRGLDEQYF.

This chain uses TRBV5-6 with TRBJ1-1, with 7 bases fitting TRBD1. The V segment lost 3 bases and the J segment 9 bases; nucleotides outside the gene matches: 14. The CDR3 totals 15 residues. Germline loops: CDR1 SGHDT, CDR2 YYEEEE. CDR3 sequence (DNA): TGTGCCAGCAGCTCCTTGGCCGCAGGGGGTCGGAAAGCTTTCTTT. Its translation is CASSSLAAGGRKAFF.

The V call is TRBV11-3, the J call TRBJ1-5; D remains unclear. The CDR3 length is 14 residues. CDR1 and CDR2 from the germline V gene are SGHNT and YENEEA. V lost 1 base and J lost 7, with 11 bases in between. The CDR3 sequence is CASSLGLTGQPQHF. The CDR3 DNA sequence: TGTGCCAGCAGCTTAGGTCTCACGGGACAGCCCCAGCATTTT.

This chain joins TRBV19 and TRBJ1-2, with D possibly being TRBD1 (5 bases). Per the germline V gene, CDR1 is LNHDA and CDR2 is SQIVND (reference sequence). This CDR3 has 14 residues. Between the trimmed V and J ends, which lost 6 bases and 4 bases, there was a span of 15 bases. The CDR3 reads CASSRVGGIYGYTF. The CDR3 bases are TGTGCCAGTAGCAGGGTGGGGGGTATCTATGGCTACACCTTC.

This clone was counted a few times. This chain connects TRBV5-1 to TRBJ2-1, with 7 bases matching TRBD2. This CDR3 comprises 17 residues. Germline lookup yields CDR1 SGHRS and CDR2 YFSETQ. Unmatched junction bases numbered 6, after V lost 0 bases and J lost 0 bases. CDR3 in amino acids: CASSLGLAASSYNEQFF. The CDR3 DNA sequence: TGCGCCAGCAGCTTGGGCCTAGCGGCGAGCTCCTACAATGAGCAGTTCTTC.

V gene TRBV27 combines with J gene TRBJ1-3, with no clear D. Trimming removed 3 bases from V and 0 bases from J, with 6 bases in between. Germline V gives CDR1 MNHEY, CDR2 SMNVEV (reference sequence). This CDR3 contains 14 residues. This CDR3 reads CASSFPLSGNTIYF. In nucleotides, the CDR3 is TGTGCCAGCAGTTTCCCCCTCTCTGGAAACACCATATATTTT.

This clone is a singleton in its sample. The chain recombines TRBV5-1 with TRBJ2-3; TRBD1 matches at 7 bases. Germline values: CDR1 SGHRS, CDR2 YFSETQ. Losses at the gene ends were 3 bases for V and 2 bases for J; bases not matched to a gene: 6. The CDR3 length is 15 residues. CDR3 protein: CASSSGQILTDTQYF. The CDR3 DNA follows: TGCGCCAGCAGCTCGGGACAGATCCTCACAGATACGCAGTATTTT. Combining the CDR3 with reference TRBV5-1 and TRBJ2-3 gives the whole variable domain KAGVTQTPRYLIKTRGQQVTLSCSPISGHRSVSWYQQTPGQGLQFLFEYFSETQRNKGNFPGRFSGRQFSNSRSEMNVSTLELGDSALYLCASSSGQILTDTQYFGPGTRLTVL.

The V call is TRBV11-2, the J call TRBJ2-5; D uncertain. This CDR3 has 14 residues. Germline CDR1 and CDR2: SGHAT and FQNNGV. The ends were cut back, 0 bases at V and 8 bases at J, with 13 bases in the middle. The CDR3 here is CASSLDRLQGTQYF. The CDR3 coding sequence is TGTGCCAGCAGCTTAGACAGGCTTCAAGGTACCCAGTACTTC.

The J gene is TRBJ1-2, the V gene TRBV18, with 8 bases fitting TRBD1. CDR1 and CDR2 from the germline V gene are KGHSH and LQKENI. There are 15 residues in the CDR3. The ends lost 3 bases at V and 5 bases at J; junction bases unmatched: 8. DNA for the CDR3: TGTGCCAGCTCACCGAGGCCAGGGGGCGATTATGGCTACACCTTC. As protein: CASSPRPGGDYGYTF.

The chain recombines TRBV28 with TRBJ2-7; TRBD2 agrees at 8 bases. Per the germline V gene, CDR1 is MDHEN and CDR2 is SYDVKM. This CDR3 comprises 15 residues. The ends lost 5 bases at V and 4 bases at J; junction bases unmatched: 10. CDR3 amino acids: CASSGVTSGLYEQYF. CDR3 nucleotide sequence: TGTGCCAGCAGTGGCGTTACTAGCGGCTTATACGAGCAGTACTTC.

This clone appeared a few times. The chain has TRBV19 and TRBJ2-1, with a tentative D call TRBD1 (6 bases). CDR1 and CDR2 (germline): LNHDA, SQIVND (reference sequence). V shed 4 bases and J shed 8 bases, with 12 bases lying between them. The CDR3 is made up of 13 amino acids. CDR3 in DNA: TGTGCCAGTAGTACACAGGGTAGGGATGAGCAGTTCTTC. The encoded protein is CASSTQGRDEQFF.

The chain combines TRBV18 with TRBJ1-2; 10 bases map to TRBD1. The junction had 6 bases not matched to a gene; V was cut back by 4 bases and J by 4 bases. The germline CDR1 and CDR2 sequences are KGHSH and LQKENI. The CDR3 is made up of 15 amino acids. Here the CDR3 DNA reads TGTGCCAGCTCACTCGGGACAGGGGATGCCTATGGCTACACCTTC. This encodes CASSLGTGDAYGYTF. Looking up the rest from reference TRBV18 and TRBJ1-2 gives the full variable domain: NAGVMQNPRHLVRRRGQEARLRCSPMKGHSHVYWYRQLPEEGLKFMVYLQKENIIDESGMPKERFSAEFPKEGPSILRIQQVVRGDSAAYFCASSLGTGDAYGYTFGSGTRLTVV.

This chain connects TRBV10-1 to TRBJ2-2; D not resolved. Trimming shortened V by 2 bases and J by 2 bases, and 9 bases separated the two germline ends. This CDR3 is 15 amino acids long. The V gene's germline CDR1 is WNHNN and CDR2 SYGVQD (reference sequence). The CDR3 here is CASSEVARNTGELFF. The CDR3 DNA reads TGCGCCAGCAGTGAGGTCGCGAGAAACACCGGGGAGCTGTTTTTT.